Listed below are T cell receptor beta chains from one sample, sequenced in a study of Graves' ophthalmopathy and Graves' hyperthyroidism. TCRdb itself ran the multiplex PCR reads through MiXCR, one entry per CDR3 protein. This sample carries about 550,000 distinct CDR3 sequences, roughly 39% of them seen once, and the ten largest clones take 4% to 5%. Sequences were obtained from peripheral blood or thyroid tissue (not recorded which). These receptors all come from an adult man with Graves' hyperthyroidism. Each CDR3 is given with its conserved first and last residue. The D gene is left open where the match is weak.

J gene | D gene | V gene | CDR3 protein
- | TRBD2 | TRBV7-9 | CASSLSGTPEQFF
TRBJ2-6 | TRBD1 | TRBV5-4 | CASSPGTGSFSGANVLTF
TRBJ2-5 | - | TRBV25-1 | CDPGETQYF
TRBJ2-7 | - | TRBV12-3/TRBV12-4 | CASSFLSNEQYF
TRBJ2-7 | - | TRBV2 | CASSTVRAYEQYF
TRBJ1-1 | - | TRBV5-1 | CASSFRGYSTEAFF
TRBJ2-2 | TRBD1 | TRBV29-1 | CSVDRARAPGELFF
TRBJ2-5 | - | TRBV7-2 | CASSSMGGLRVTQYF
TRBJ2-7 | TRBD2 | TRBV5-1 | CASSLVLAGEQYF
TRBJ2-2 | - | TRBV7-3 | CASSPDSTFTGELFF
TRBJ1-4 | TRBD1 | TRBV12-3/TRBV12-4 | CASSTGTGGPGTNEKLFF
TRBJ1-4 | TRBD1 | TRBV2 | CASSADRRLFF
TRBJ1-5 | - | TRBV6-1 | CASSDSPPGSNQPQHF
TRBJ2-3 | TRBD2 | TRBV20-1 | CSARVAGVFTDTQYF